These T cell receptor beta chains were read from a single sample in a study of T cell changes during pregnancy in multiple sclerosis. Profiling relied on immunoSEQ multiplex PCR, and the TCRdb table lists in-frame clones only, not all of them. Altogether 45,000 to 65,000 clones are present, approximately 90% being singletons, with the ten largest covering about 3.7%. The sequenced sample was peripheral blood, obtained after pregnancy. These receptors were obtained from a female donor in good health, enrolled as a control in a pregnancy study. Each CDR3 is given with its conserved first and last residue. The D gene is left open where the match is weak. Not all rows give a size; the values are once, few, many and, for expanded clones, a class.

D gene	J gene	V gene	clone size	CDR3 protein	CDR3 DNA
TRBD2	TRBJ2-4	TRBV12-5	-	CASGGVAGTNQYF	TGTGCTAGTGGTGGGGTAGCGGGAACCAATCAGTACTTC
-	TRBJ2-5	TRBV27	-	CASSPRGQTQYF	TGTGCCAGCAGTCCTAGGGGTCAGACCCAGTACTTC
-	TRBJ1-5	TRBV6-6	-	CASRRDGNQPQHF	TGTGCCAGCCGGCGGGACGGCAATCAGCCCCAGCATTTT
TRBD1	TRBJ1-6	TRBV2	-	CASSEGGTGFSPLHF	TGTGCCAGCAGTGAAGGGGGGACAGGATTTTCACCCCTCCACTTT
TRBD1	TRBJ2-7	TRBV19	-	CASRERTGLTYEQYF	TGTGCCAGTCGCGAAAGGACAGGCTTAACCTACGAGCAGTACTTC
-	TRBJ1-1	TRBV7-2	-	CASSSQGGDTEAFF	TGTGCCAGCAGCTCACAGGGAGGGGACACTGAAGCTTTCTTT
-	TRBJ1-1	TRBV5-1	-	CASSSDMRTEAFF	TGCGCCAGCAGCTCGGACATGCGAACTGAAGCTTTCTTT
TRBD1	TRBJ1-2	TRBV7-9	-	CASSFGDRVGGYTF	TGTGCCAGCAGCTTCGGGGACAGGGTTGGTGGCTACACCTTC
-	TRBJ1-5	TRBV5-1	-	CASSSEGMPSQPQHF	TGCGCCAGCAGCTCGGAGGGGATGCCCAGCCAGCCCCAGCATTTT
TRBD1	TRBJ1-3	TRBV15	-	CATSRGGQVTGNTIYF	TGTGCCACCAGCAGAGGGGGACAGGTTACTGGAAACACCATATATTTT
-	TRBJ1-1	TRBV11-3	-	CASSFTAAHTEAFF	TGTGCCAGCAGCTTTACAGCTGCTCACACTGAAGCTTTCTTT
-	TRBJ1-5	TRBV15	-	CATSTGRGSNQPQHF	TGTGCCACCAGCACGGGTAGGGGAAGCAATCAGCCCCAGCATTTT
TRBD1	TRBJ1-5	TRBV4-3	once	CASSQDWGQGAQPQHF	TGCGCCAGCAGCCAAGATTGGGGACAGGGGGCACAGCCCCAGCATTTT
-	TRBJ1-2	TRBV6-5	-	CASSYGADYGYTF	TGTGCCAGCAGTTACGGGGCGGACTATGGCTACACCTTC
-	TRBJ1-1	TRBV29-1	once	CSGLGVWDTEAFF	TGCAGCGGGCTAGGAGTTTGGGACACTGAAGCTTTCTTT
-	TRBJ1-2	TRBV10-3	few	CAISETPSGAGYTF	TGTGCCATCAGTGAAACTCCCTCAGGGGCTGGCTACACCTTC
TRBD1	TRBJ2-7	TRBV2	-	CAARDRTYEQYF	TGTGCCGCTCGGGACAGAACCTACGAGCAGTACTTC
TRBD2	TRBJ2-1	TRBV7-3	-	CASSSTGTSVDEQFF	TGTGCCAGCAGCTCTACCGGGACTAGCGTAGATGAGCAGTTCTTC
TRBD2	TRBJ2-3	TRBV5-1	few	CASSSWAGVLDGGDTQYF	TGCGCCAGCAGCTCCTGGGCGGGGGTTCTAGACGGGGGAGATACGCAGTATTTT
-	TRBJ2-7	TRBV7-2	-	CASSFGSMAYEQYF	TGTGCCAGCAGCTTCGGGAGTATGGCCTACGAGCAGTACTTC
TRBD2	TRBJ2-7	TRBV5-1	-	CASSLGLAAHEQYF	TGCGCCAGCAGCCTGGGACTAGCCGCCCACGAGCAGTACTTC
-	TRBJ2-2	TRBV25-1	-	CASTNSGELFF	TGTGCCAGCACCAACTCCGGGGAGCTGTTTTTT
-	TRBJ2-5	TRBV9	-	CASSPEQGQETQYF	TGTGCCAGCAGCCCCGAGCAGGGACAAGAGACCCAGTACTTC
TRBD2	TRBJ2-3	TRBV5-6	-	CASSPKREPTDTQYF	TGTGCCAGCAGCCCTAAGCGGGAGCCCACAGATACGCAGTATTTT
TRBD2	TRBJ2-5	TRBV9	-	CASSLGLAGVETQYF	TGTGCCAGCAGTCTGGGGCTAGCGGGAGTGGAGACCCAGTACTTC
-	TRBJ1-4	TRBV5-4	-	CASSSRGGDEKLFF	TGTGCCAGCAGCTCACGGGGGGGGGATGAAAAACTGTTTTTT
-	TRBJ1-4	TRBV5-1	once	CASSLDVGPGNEKLFF	TGCGCCAGCAGCTTGGATGTGGGGCCTGGTAATGAAAAACTGTTTTTT
TRBD1	TRBJ1-2	TRBV7-2	once	CASSSRQGPNYGYTF	TGTGCCAGCAGCTCCAGACAGGGTCCTAACTATGGCTACACCTTC
-	TRBJ2-7	TRBV11-2	-	CASSLGVYEQYF	TGTGCCAGCAGTCTAGGAGTCTACGAGCAGTACTTC
-	TRBJ2-7	TRBV10-3	-	CATLRTGIHEQYF	TGTGCCACCCTGCGTACAGGAATCCACGAGCAGTACTTC
-	TRBJ2-7	TRBV9	-	CASSVGPTYEQYF	TGTGCCAGCAGCGTAGGGCCCACCTACGAGCAGTACTTC
TRBD2	TRBJ2-1	TRBV10-3	-	CAISRTSGRADISEQFF	TGTGCCATCAGCAGGACTAGCGGGAGGGCCGATATAAGTGAGCAGTTCTTC